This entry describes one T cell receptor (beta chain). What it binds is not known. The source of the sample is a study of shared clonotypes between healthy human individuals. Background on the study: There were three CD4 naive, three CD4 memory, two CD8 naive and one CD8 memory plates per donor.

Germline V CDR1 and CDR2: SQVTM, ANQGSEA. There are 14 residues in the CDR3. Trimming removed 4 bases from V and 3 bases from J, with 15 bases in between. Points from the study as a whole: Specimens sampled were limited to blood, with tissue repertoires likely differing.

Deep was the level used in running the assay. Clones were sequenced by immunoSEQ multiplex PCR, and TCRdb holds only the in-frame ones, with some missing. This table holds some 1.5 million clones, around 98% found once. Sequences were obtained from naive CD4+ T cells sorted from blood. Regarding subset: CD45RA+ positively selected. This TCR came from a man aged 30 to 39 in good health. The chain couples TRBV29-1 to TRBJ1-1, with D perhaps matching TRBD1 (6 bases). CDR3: CSVVRGRGDTEAFF. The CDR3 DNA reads TGCAGCGTTGTCCGGGGGCGCGGGGACACTGAAGCTTTCTTT.